These 17 T cell receptor beta chains were sequenced from one sample in a study of spatial heterogeneity in lung cancer (dated by TCRdb to between 2017 and 2020). Per the publication, the time point label means: sample taken at primary tumor resection. TCR sequencing used whole RNA extracted from tumor and nontumor lung tissue, or from cryopreserved PBMC samples, without cell sorting. Library generation was performed with 5' RACE. The sample was run on a NextSeq 500. The raw public reads went through TCRdb reprocessing: fastp at Q25, MiXCR clone calling, in-frame beta chains kept. A single entry per CDR3 protein holds the most common genes and DNA from its merged rows. For this sample the table gives about 13,000 distinct CDR3 sequences, of which 5.2% were detected only once. The top ten clones comprise about 35% of the sample. Sequenced here: lung tumor tissue, sampled at surgery. The receptors here all came from a human donor with early-stage non-small cell lung cancer.

This clonotype has a count of ten or more. This beta chain lies outside the target of a library built for alpha chains; its clone size means little. V is TRBV5-1 and J is TRBJ1-4, with D unclear. The CDR3 sequence is 14 residues long. Between the trimmed V and J ends, which lost 0 bases and 0 bases, there was a span of 3 bases. Germline CDR1 SGHRS, CDR2 YFSETQ. The CDR3 loop reads CASSLDATNEKLFF. In nucleotides, the CDR3 is TGCGCCAGCAGCTTGGACGCAACTAATGAAAAACTGTTTTTT. The full variable domain, with the rest looked up from reference TRBV5-1 and TRBJ1-4, is KAGVTQTPRYLIKTRGQQVTLSCSPISGHRSVSWYQQTPGQGLQFLFEYFSETQRNKGNFPGRFSGRQFSNSRSEMNVSTLELGDSALYLCASSLDATNEKLFFGSGTQLSVL.

This clonotype occurred many times. This beta chain is an off-target read within a library intended for alpha chains, so its frequency means little. The rearrangement uses TRBV5-1 and TRBJ2-1; D unresolved. CDR3 length equals 13 residues. Germline V gives CDR1 SGHRS, CDR2 YFSETQ. V was shortened by 1 base and J by 12 bases, with 14 bases between the two germline ends. The CDR3 DNA reads as TGCGCCAGCAGCTTGTACGGTCTCGGCGCGCAGTTCTTC. Translating it yields CASSLYGLGAQFF. Filled out from reference TRBV5-1 and TRBJ2-1, the complete variable domain reads KAGVTQTPRYLIKTRGQQVTLSCSPISGHRSVSWYQQTPGQGLQFLFEYFSETQRNKGNFPGRFSGRQFSNSRSEMNVSTLELGDSALYLCASSLYGLGAQFFGPGTRLTVL.

This clonotype was recorded at least ten times. Because this beta chain is a stray read in a library intended to capture alpha chains, its abundance should not be given much weight. The rearrangement links TRBV7-9 to TRBJ2-1, with D possibly TRBD1 on 5 matching bases. The CDR3 has 13 residues. Per germline, CDR1 SEHNR and CDR2 FQNEAQ (reference sequence). V was clipped by 5 bases and J by 6 bases, with 11 bases between them. The CDR3 bases are TGTGCCAGCAGCCCACCAGGGTTCAATGAGCAGTTCTTC. Encoded protein: CASSPPGFNEQFF.

At least ten counts were recorded for this clonotype. For a library built for alpha chains, this beta chain is a stray read; little rests on its size. This chain uses TRBV13 with TRBJ2-7; D perhaps matches TRBD1 (5 bases). Per the germline V gene, CDR1 is PRHDT and CDR2 is FYEKMQ (reference sequence). The V gene lost 3 bases and the J gene lost 1 base, with 13 bases spanning the gap. The CDR3 loop spans 15 amino acids. CDR3 region: CASSLGPPGSYEQYV. As DNA, the CDR3 is TGTGCCAGCAGCTTGGGGCCGCCGGGTTCCTACGAGCAGTACGTC.

In its sample, this clonotype is medium-sized. This beta chain is off target for a library built for alpha chains, so its abundance means little. The chain has TRBV4-3 and TRBJ2-5; TRBD1 matches at 12 bases. CDR1 is LGHNA and CDR2 is YSLEER in the germline V gene. This CDR3 region has 17 residues. With 3 bases clipped from V and 4 bases from J, the junction kept 9 bases outside the gene matches. CDR3 amino acids: CASSHEPGQGARETQYF. DNA of the CDR3: TGCGCCAGCAGCCATGAACCGGGACAGGGGGCGAGAGAGACCCAGTACTTC.

This clonotype came up many times. This beta chain is off target for a library built for alpha chains, so its abundance means little. This chain links TRBV12-3 or TRBV12-4 with TRBJ1-2; D unresolved. This CDR3 contains 13 residues. The germline V and J ends were trimmed by 4 bases and 7 bases, with 13 bases remaining between them. CDR3 in amino acids: CASSWTLGGGYTF. The CDR3 bases are TGTGCCAGCAGTTGGACCTTGGGAGGTGGCTACACCTTC.

This clonotype has just a few counts. This beta chain is off target for a library built for alpha chains, so its abundance means little. The chain has TRBV5-1 and TRBJ1-1; 9 nucleotides align to TRBD1. Trimming at V came to 2 bases and at J to 2 bases, leaving 1 base not matched to a gene. This CDR3 has 14 amino acids. In germline, CDR1 is SGHRS, CDR2 YFSETQ. CDR3 residues: CASSLQGANTEAFF. CDR3 nucleotide sequence: TGCGCCAGCAGCTTACAGGGGGCTAACACTGAAGCTTTCTTT.

This clonotype has a count of ten or more. This beta chain was picked up by a library intended for alpha chains and is off target, so its count carries little meaning. The chain links TRBV12-3 or TRBV12-4 to TRBJ1-3; D is perhaps TRBD1 (5 bases). This CDR3 spans 16 amino acids. V lost 6 bases and J lost 0, with 15 bases in between. The CDR3 here is CASSRDADFSGNTIYF. For the CDR3, the DNA is TGTGCCAGCAGCCGGGACGCGGACTTCTCTGGAAACACCATATATTTT.

Relative to its sample, this clonotype is medium-sized. This beta chain is off target for a library built for alpha chains, so its abundance means little. The genes are TRBV27 and TRBJ1-6, with D maybe TRBD1 (5 bases). Between the trimmed V and J ends, which lost 3 bases and 11 bases, there was a span of 8 bases. The CDR3 consists of 12 residues. Germline CDR1 and CDR2: MNHEY and SMNVEV (reference sequence). The CDR3 sequence is CASSLQGAPLHF. CDR3 nucleotide sequence: TGTGCCAGCAGTTTGCAGGGTGCACCCCTCCACTTT.

In regard to this clonotype: This beta chain represents an off-target read in a library built for alpha chains; its size is of limited meaning. The CDR3 nucleotides are TGTGCCAGCAGTTACTCAAGCGGGAGGTACTACAATGAGCAGTTCTTC. It translates to CASSYSSGRYYNEQFF. This chain joins TRBV6-2 or TRBV6-3 and TRBJ2-1; the match to TRBD2 covers 9 bases. The germline V gene has CDR1 MNHEY and CDR2 SVGEGT. V shed 0 bases and J 3 bases; nucleotides not matched to a gene: 3. This CDR3 is built from 16 residues.

The sample holds many counts of this clonotype. As an off-target read in a library built for alpha chains, this beta chain has a frequency of little significance. The V gene is TRBV5-1, the J gene TRBJ1-6; 7 bases map to TRBD1. V trimming: 3 bases; J trimming: 0 bases; junction bases outside the gene matches: 12. The CDR3 contains 19 residues. Per the germline V gene, CDR1 is SGHRS and CDR2 is YFSETQ. For the CDR3, the DNA is TGCGCCAGCAGCTCCGAGGGACAGTATAAGAACTCCTATAATTCACCCCTCCACTTT. Protein: CASSSEGQYKNSYNSPLHF.

In this sample, this clonotype turned up many times. This beta chain represents an off-target read in a library built for alpha chains; its size is of limited meaning. CDR3 nucleotides: TGTGCCAGCAGTCCCCTGACAGGGACAATCAAGCAGTACTTC. Translation: CASSPLTGTIKQYF. The chain joins TRBV12-3 or TRBV12-4 to TRBJ2-7, with 7 bases matching TRBD1. There are 14 residues in the CDR3. Germline trimming cut 5 bases from V and 8 bases from J; bases unmatched to any gene: 12.

This clonotype showed up many times. The library was designed around alpha chains, so this beta chain is a stray read whose abundance carries little weight. The gene calls are TRBV29-1 and TRBJ1-2; 9 nucleotides match TRBD1. V trimming: 4 bases; J trimming: 5 bases; junction bases outside the gene matches: 5. The germline V gene has CDR1 SQVTM and CDR2 ANQGSEA. The CDR3 has 13 residues. The DNA of the CDR3 is TGCAGCGTTGGCCAGGGACAGGGATATGGCTACACCTTC. Amino acids: CSVGQGQGYGYTF.

This clonotype turned up a few times. Found in a library prepared for alpha chains, this beta chain is an off-target read, and its abundance has little meaning. This chain uses TRBV5-1 with TRBJ1-5; 9 positions agree with TRBD1. Losses at the gene ends were 5 bases for V and 6 bases for J; bases not matched to a gene: 6. Germline V gene lookup returns CDR1 SGHRS and CDR2 YFSETQ. This CDR3 has 14 residues. The CDR3 sequence: CASRVGTGTQPQHF. The CDR3 DNA is TGCGCCAGCAGGGTAGGGACAGGGACTCAGCCCCAGCATTTT.

This clonotype was detected many times. This beta chain is a stray sequence in a library constructed for alpha chains; its clone size is not meaningful. The chain has TRBV7-2 and TRBJ1-3, with 9 bases that match TRBD1. The CDR3 length is 15 residues. V lost 9 bases and J lost 2; bases outside the gene matches: 8. Per the germline V gene, CDR1 is SGHTA and CDR2 is FQGNSA. The CDR3 DNA reads TGTGCCAGTACGTCCACAGGGGGCACTGGAAACACCATATATTTT. The encoded protein is CASTSTGGTGNTIYF.

Only a few counts were recorded for this clonotype. The DNA is omitted, as the CDR3 cannot be located on it reliably, and the CDR3 follows TCRdb's listing. This beta chain is an unintended read in a library built for alpha chains; its size means little. The chain couples TRBV7-5 to TRBJ2-1; TRBD2 is the table's D call and was not checked against the DNA. TRBV7-5 is flagged as a pseudogene. Inclusive of both ends, the CDR3 amounts to 17 amino acids. Here the CDR3 reads CISVPEALGLSSGEQFF.

This clonotype was counted many times. Found in a library prepared for alpha chains, this beta chain is an off-target read, and its abundance has little meaning. V gene TRBV6-2 or TRBV6-3 combines with J gene TRBJ2-7; D possibly matches TRBD1 or TRBD2 (6 bases each). Germline CDR1 reads MNHEY; CDR2 reads SVGEGT. The CDR3 runs to 14 residues. Trimming took off 6 bases at V and 7 bases at J, with 19 bases between the two ends. The CDR3, as DNA: TGTGCCAGCAGGAAGGAGGGGGAAGGGAAAGAGCAGTACTTC. It encodes CASRKEGEGKEQYF.